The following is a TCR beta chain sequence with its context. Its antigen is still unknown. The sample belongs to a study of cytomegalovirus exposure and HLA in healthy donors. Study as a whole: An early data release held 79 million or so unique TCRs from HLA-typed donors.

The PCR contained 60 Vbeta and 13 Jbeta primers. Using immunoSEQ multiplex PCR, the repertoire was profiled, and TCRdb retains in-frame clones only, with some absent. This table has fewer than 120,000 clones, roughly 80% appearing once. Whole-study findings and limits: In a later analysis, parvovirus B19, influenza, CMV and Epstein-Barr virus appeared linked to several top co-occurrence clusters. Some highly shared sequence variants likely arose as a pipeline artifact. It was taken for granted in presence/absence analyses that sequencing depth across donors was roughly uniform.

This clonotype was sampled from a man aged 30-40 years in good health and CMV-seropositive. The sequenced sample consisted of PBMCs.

CDR3 DNA sequence: TGTGCCAGCAGTATCGACAGTTCAGCTTCCTACGAGCAGTACTTC. Protein sequence: CASSIDSSASYEQYF. The V gene is TRBV6-1, the J gene TRBJ2-7; possible D gene TRBD1, 5 bases. Germline V lookup: CDR1 MNHNS, CDR2 SASEGT. Trimming removed 5 bases from V and 1 base from J, with 15 bases in between. This CDR3 has 15 residues.